This TCR beta chain was recorded in a study of blood T cells in healthy people across ages. This clonotype was counted only a few times. The J segment lost 7 bases and the V segment lost 6 bases, leaving 11 bases of the junction unmatched. Per germline, CDR1 SGHAT and CDR2 FQNNGV. The CDR3 runs to 16 residues. Sample-barcoded 5' priming and a J-beta primer mix drove a second PCR of 7 to 11 cycles. From the 5' RACE reads, TCRdb called clonotypes with MiXCR, one entry per CDR3 protein. The profile covers approximately 800,000 distinct CDR3 sequences, with around 25% appearing a single time and more than 3% taken by the ten largest. The same sample was also used in a study of T cells of mothers and their children. That report adds: Mothers gave over 8.5 million TCR beta CDR3 reads each, and children some 3 million each.

This clonotype was sampled from a boy aged 10-17 years in good health. Specimen: blood. The rearrangement uses TRBV11-2 and TRBJ2-1; 11 positions match TRBD2. CDR3 region: CASRPLSGGAGNEQFF. The CDR3 DNA reads as TGTGCCAGCAGACCCCTTAGCGGGGGGGCCGGTAATGAGCAGTTCTTC.